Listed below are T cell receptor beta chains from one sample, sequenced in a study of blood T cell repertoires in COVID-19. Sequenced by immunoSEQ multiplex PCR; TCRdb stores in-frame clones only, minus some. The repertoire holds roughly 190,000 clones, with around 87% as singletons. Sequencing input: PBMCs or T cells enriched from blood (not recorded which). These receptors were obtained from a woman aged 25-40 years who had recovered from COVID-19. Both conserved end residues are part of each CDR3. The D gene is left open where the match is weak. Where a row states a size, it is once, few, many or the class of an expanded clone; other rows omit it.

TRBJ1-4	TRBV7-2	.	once	CASSLVPANEKLFF	TGTGCCAGCAGCTTAGTTCCCGCGAATGAAAAACTGTTTTTT
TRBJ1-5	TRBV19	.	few	CASSGGFGRGADNQPQHF	TGTGCCAGTAGTGGGGGGTTTGGAAGAGGGGCCGACAATCAGCCCCAGCATTTT
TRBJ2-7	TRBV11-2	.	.	CASSLDPGVHEQYF	TGTGCCAGCAGCTTAGATCCGGGGGTCCACGAGCAGTACTTC
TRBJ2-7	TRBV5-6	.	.	CASSLGTLSYEQYF	TGTGCCAGCAGCTTGGGGACTCTCTCCTACGAGCAGTACTTC
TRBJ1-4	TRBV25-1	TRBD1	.	CASSGQGKGEKLFF	TGTGCCAGCAGTGGACAGGGTAAAGGTGAAAAACTGTTTTTT
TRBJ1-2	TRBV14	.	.	CASRQGFGYTF	TGTGCCAGCAGGCAGGGGTTTGGCTACACCTTC
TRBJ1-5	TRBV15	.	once	CATSSVRGRSNQPQHF	TGTGCCACCAGCAGCGTCAGGGGTAGGAGCAATCAGCCCCAGCATTTT
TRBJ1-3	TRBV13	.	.	CASSLGVGRFSGNTIYF	TGTGCCAGCAGCTTAGGTGTGGGGAGATTCTCTGGAAACACCATATATTTT
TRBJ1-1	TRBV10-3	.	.	CAIRESVEAFF	TGTGCCATCAGGGAGAGCGTTGAAGCTTTCTTT
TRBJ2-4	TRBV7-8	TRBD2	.	CASSLRTSGSKDIQYF	TGTGCCAGCAGCCTTCGGACTAGCGGGAGCAAAGACATTCAGTACTTC
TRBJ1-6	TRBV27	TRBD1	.	CASTTTDRANSPLHF	TGTGCCAGCACCACTACGGACAGGGCTAATTCACCCCTCCACTTT
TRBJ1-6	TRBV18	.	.	CASSPGVGSPLHF	TGTGCCAGCTCACCAGGAGTGGGTTCACCCCTCCACTTT